This T cell receptor (beta chain) was recovered during a study of regulatory T cells in long-lasting Graves disease. Arm-PCR with iRepertoire HTBI primers amplified the CDR3 regions for these TCR beta libraries. Each CDR3 protein is one row after TCRdb ran MiXCR on the multiplex PCR reads. The sample shows roughly 420,000 distinct CDR3 sequences, over 15% of them seen only once. Comments on this clonotype: This likely stems from a read error, as it lies one base from a far larger clone.

Time point in this sample: newly diagnosed GD, antithyroid drugs for less than 3 months. PBMC-extracted RNA yielded the TCR library. The CDR3 spans 14 residues. The germline CDR1 and CDR2 sequences are MNHNS and SASEGT. Trimming removed 8 bases at V and 1 base at J, with 13 bases between. The data also belong to a second study, concerning T cells in Graves' hyperthyroidism and ophthalmopathy.

The receptor was isolated from a woman younger than 45 with Graves disease. The sequencing here drew on peripheral blood mononuclear cells (PBMCs), taken at new diagnosis, from a patient treated with antithyroid drugs. The rearrangement joins TRBV6-1 to TRBJ2-3; D possibly corresponds to TRBD2 (5 bases). As DNA, the CDR3 is TGTGCCAGCGGACCCCGCGGGCGCACAGATACGCAGTATTTT. It codes for CASGPRGRTDTQYF.